Here is one TCR beta chain with its context. The antigen remains undetermined. These data are taken from a study of T cell repertoires in cytomegalovirus infection. General observations from the study: HLA-C-restricted TCR beta clonotypes specific for CMV led the ex vivo response.

TCRdb independently ran MiXCR on the reads; one entry per CDR3 protein. The data contain about 770,000 distinct CDR3 sequences, about 28% of them seen just once; the ten biggest clones take up roughly 14%. Looked up from germline, CDR1 is DFQATT and CDR2 is SNEGSKA (reference sequence). The CDR3 totals 17 residues. With 6 bases clipped from V and 12 bases from J, the junction kept 22 bases outside the gene matches. The TCR originated in a human donor in good health (CMV status not recorded). Some clones in this sample may be carry-over from other donors' samples. The chain recombines TRBV20-1 with TRBJ1-6, with 8 bases matching TRBD1. Sequenced material: cultured CD8+ T cells from PBMCs, taken from culture after CMV antigen stimulation. Here the CDR3 DNA reads TGCAGTGCCACTCTCGGACTCGGACAGGGACCGTGGGGACCCCTCCACTTT. Protein: CSATLGLGQGPWGPLHF.